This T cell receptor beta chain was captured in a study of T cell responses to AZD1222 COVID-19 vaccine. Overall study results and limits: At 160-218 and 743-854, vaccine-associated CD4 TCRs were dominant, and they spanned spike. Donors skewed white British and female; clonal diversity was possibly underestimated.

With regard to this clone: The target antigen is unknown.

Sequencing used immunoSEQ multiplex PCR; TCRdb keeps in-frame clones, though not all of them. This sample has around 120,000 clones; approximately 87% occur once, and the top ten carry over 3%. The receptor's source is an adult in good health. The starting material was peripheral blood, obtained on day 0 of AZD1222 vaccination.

CDR3: CASSLERWGTQYF. The CDR3 DNA is TGTGCCAGCAGCTTGGAACGGTGGGGGACCCAGTACTTC. V gene TRBV5-4 combines with J gene TRBJ2-5; D call uncertain. The CDR3 spans 13 residues. Trimming took off 0 bases at V and 7 bases at J, with 10 bases between the two ends. Germline lookup yields CDR1 SGHNT and CDR2 YYREEE (reference sequence).